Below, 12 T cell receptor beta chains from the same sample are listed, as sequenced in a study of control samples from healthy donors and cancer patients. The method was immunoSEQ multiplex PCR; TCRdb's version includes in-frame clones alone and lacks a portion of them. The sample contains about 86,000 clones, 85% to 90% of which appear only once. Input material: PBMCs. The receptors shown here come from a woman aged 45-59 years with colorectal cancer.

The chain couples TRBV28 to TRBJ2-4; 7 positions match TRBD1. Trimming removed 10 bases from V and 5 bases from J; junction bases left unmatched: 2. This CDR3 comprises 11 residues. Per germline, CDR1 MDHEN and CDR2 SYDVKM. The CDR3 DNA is TGTGCCACCGGGACAGAAAACATTCAGTACTTC. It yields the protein CATGTENIQYF.

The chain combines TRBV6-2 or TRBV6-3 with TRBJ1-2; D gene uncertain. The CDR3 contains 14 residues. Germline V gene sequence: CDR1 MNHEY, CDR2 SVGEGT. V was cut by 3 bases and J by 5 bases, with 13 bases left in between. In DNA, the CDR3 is TGTGCCAGCAGTTATAGCTCCGGGTTTTATGGCTACACCTTC. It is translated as CASSYSSGFYGYTF.

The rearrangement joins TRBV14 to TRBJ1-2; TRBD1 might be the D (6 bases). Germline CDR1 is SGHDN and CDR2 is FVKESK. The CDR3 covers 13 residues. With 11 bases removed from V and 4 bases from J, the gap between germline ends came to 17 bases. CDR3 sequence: CAVSRGLGYGYTF. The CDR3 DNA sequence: TGTGCCGTCAGCAGGGGACTCGGCTATGGCTACACCTTC.

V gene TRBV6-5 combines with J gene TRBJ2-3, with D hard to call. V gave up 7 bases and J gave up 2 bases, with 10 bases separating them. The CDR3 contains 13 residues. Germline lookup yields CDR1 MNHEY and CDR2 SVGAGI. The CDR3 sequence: CASTTLPTDTQYF. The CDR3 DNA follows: TGTGCCAGCACAACGTTACCCACAGATACGCAGTATTTT.

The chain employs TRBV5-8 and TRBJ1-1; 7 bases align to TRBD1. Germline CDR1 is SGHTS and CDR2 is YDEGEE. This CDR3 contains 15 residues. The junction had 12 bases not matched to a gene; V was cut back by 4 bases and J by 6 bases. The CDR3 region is CASSHGRDRASEAFF. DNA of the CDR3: TGTGCCAGCAGCCATGGTAGGGACAGAGCGTCTGAAGCTTTCTTT.

CDR3 DNA: TGTGCCAGTAGTATCTGGCGGATCGTCTGCGTCGAGCAGTACGTC. Translation: CASSIWRIVCVEQYV. The genes are TRBV19 and TRBJ2-7; D call uncertain. Trimming stripped 3 bases from V and 6 bases from J, with 18 bases between. CDR1 and CDR2 from the germline V gene are LNHDA and SQIVND (reference sequence). This CDR3 comprises 15 residues.

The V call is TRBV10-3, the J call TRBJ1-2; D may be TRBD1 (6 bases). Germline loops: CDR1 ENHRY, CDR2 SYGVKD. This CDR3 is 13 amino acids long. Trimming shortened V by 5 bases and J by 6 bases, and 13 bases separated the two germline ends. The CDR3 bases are TGTGCCATCAGTCAACAGGGTTTGGATGGCTACACCTTC. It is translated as CAISQQGLDGYTF.

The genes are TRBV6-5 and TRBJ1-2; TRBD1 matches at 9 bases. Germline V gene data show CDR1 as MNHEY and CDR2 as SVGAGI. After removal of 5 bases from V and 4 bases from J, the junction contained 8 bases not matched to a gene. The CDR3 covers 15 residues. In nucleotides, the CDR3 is TGTGCCAGCAGTCCGGGGACAGGGATAAGCTATGGCTACACCTTC. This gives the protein CASSPGTGISYGYTF.

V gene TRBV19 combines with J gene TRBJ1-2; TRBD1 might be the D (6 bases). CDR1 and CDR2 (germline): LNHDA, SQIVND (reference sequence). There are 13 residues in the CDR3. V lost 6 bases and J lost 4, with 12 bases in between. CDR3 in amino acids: CASSPWTVYGYTF. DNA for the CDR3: TGTGCCAGTAGCCCTTGGACAGTCTATGGCTACACCTTC.

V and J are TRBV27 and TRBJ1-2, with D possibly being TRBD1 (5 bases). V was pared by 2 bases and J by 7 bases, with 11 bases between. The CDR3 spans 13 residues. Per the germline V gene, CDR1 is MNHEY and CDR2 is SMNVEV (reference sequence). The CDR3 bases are TGTGCCAGCAGTTTAAATGGGGGTGGTGGCTACACCTTC. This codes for CASSLNGGGGYTF.

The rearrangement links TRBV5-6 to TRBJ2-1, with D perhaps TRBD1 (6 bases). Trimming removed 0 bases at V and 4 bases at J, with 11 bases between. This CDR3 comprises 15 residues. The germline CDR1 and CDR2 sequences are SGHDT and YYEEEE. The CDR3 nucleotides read TGTGCCAGCAGCTTGGGACAGGTCTTATACAATGAGCAGTTCTTC. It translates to CASSLGQVLYNEQFF.

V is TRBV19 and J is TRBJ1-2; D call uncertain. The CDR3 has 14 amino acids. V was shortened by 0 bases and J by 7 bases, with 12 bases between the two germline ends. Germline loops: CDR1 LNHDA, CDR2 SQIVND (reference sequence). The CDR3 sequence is CASSIERRISGYTF. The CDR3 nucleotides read TGTGCCAGTAGTATAGAAAGGCGAATCTCTGGCTACACCTTC.